Listed below are T cell receptor beta chains from one sample, sequenced in a study of blood T cell repertoires in COVID-19. Method: immunoSEQ multiplex PCR; TCRdb's copy keeps in-frame clones and lacks some. The sample lists nearly 200,000 clones; about 89% were seen once. Input material: PBMCs or T cells enriched from blood (not recorded which). The source is a woman aged 18-35 years who had recovered from COVID-19. Each CDR3 is given with its conserved first and last residue. Fields, in order: V gene, D gene, J gene, clone size, CDR3 DNA, CDR3 protein. The D gene is left open where the match is weak. Rows may omit the clone size; those that give it use once, few, many or a size class.

V gene: TRBV9; D gene: TRBD1; J gene: TRBJ1-1; clone size: NA; CDR3 DNA: TGTGCCAGCAGCGGACCGGACAGGGCGGACACTGAAGCTTTCTTT; CDR3 protein: CASSGPDRADTEAFF
V gene: TRBV19; D gene: NA; J gene: TRBJ1-2; clone size: NA; CDR3 DNA: TGTGCCAGTAGTACCGTTTCCCTACAGGGAAGATATGGCTACACCTTC; CDR3 protein: CASSTVSLQGRYGYTF
V gene: TRBV6-2/TRBV6-3; D gene: NA; J gene: TRBJ2-7; clone size: NA; CDR3 DNA: TGTGCCAGCAGTTATACGGCAGGGGTAAACGAGCAGTACTTC; CDR3 protein: CASSYTAGVNEQYF
V gene: TRBV7-2; D gene: NA; J gene: TRBJ2-3; clone size: NA; CDR3 DNA: TGTGCCAGCAGCTTCGCGGGGCGAAGAGATACGCAGTATTTT; CDR3 protein: CASSFAGRRDTQYF
V gene: TRBV11-2; D gene: NA; J gene: TRBJ1-3; clone size: NA; CDR3 DNA: TGTGCCAGCAGCCGACAGATCTTCTCTGGAAACACCATATATTTT; CDR3 protein: CASSRQIFSGNTIYF
V gene: TRBV6-4; D gene: TRBD1; J gene: TRBJ2-3; clone size: few; CDR3 DNA: TGTGCCAGCAGTGACGGGACAGGGGGCACAGATACGCAGTATTTT; CDR3 protein: CASSDGTGGTDTQYF
V gene: TRBV4-1; D gene: TRBD2; J gene: TRBJ2-3; clone size: NA; CDR3 DNA: TGCGCCAGCAGCCAGGGGGGGGGTACTAGAGCCCCCGCAGATACGCAGTATTTT; CDR3 protein: CASSQGGGTRAPADTQYF
V gene: TRBV27; D gene: NA; J gene: TRBJ1-5; clone size: NA; CDR3 DNA: TGTGCCAGCTCGAGGGGGGGGGTTGGTTATGGCAATCAGCCCCAGCATTTT; CDR3 protein: CASSRGGVGYGNQPQHF
V gene: TRBV14; D gene: NA; J gene: TRBJ1-2; clone size: NA; CDR3 DNA: TGTGCCAGCAGCCCCCCGGGGGTGGACTATGGCTACACCTTC; CDR3 protein: CASSPPGVDYGYTF
V gene: TRBV27; D gene: TRBD1; J gene: TRBJ2-7; clone size: NA; CDR3 DNA: TGTGCCAGCAGTTTATCGACAGGGTTCCCTTGGAGAGAGCAGTACTTC; CDR3 protein: CASSLSTGFPWREQYF
V gene: TRBV28; D gene: TRBD1; J gene: TRBJ2-3; clone size: NA; CDR3 DNA: TGTGCCAGCAGTACCGCCGGGACAGGGTACGCAGATACGCAGTATTTT; CDR3 protein: CASSTAGTGYADTQYF